This T cell receptor (beta chain) was observed in a study of blood T cell repertoires in COVID-19. For the study at large: The United States, Italy and Spain supplied acute and convalescent COVID-19 samples. From T cells, B-cell-depleted T cells, or PBMCs came the material, which was cDNA or gDNA.

Authors' analysis steps: Nucleated cell number was recorded as an estimate derived from reference gene primer amplification. Repertoires were generated with immunoSEQ multiplex PCR, while TCRdb's copy carries only in-frame clones and drops some. V and J calls and clone size follow that table, whereas D and trimming were derived from the DNA. The data hold some 260,000 clones, with approximately 89% observed a single time. V was clipped by 3 bases and J by 5 bases, with 11 bases between them. The CDR3 runs 14 residues. The germline gives CDR1 LGHDT, CDR2 YNNKEL (reference sequence). This clone was observed a single time. Seattle patient enrollment occurred during active infection, with longitudinal follow-up thereafter.

The rearrangement joins TRBV3-1 (or the pseudogene TRBV3-2) to TRBJ1-5; tentative D call: TRBD1 (6 bases). The sequence was collected from a woman in her seventies with COVID-19, enrolled during active disease. The sequenced material came from peripheral blood. The CDR3 DNA reads as TGTGCCAGCAGCCAGGGGACACCAGATCAGCCCCAGCATTTT. Encoded protein: CASSQGTPDQPQHF.